The clone carrying this TCR beta chain appeared once. Its antigen is as yet unknown. Isolation of PBMCs gave at least 7 million cells per sample. The data are from a study of blood T cells in healthy people across ages. Study results and caveats: No conclusive comparison of naive versus antigen-experienced cells was possible with unsorted PBMCs. Age showed a roughly linear inverse relationship with TCR beta diversity per million T cells. Naive T cell percentage showed a strong correlation with the diversity of TCR beta.

The second PCR ran roughly 6 to 11 cycles with a sample-barcoded 5' primer and J-beta primers. TCRdb re-derived calls from the 5' RACE reads in MiXCR, one entry per CDR3 protein. Of 700,000 to 850,000 distinct CDR3 sequences in the sample, roughly 50% were seen once. The source is a man of 80 years or more in good health. Input material: blood.

CDR3 residues: CASSLGGKAIYNEQFF. The CDR3 DNA reads TGTGCCAGCAGTTTAGGTGGGAAGGCCATATACAATGAGCAGTTCTTC. This chain links TRBV12-3 or TRBV12-4 with TRBJ2-1; the D is unclear. This CDR3 has 16 amino acids. V dropped 1 base and J dropped 4 bases, with 14 bases sitting between them.